This T cell receptor beta chain derives from a study of response to subunit inactivated influenza vaccine. CDR3 size: 15 residues. V gave up 4 bases and J gave up 2 bases; unmatched junction bases: 7. CDR1 and CDR2 from the germline V gene are DFQATT and SNEGSKA (reference sequence). Study conclusions and caveats: Authors suggested seasonal influenza vaccinations each recruit few new T cells.

TCRdb re-analysed the RT-PCR reads in MiXCR, keeping a single row per CDR3 protein. The sample carries 450,000 to 550,000 distinct CDR3 sequences, about 25% recorded once. In this sample, this clonotype turned up a few times. Its antigen is as yet unknown. V is TRBV20-1 and J is TRBJ2-1; 8 bases match TRBD1. The receptor comes from a man aged 45-60 years who received an inactivated influenza vaccine. The material sequenced was CD4+ T cells sorted from PBMCs, taken about 5 days after vaccination. CDR3 protein: CSATGGQGAYNEQFF. For the CDR3, the DNA is TGCAGTGCTACCGGCGGACAGGGAGCCTACAATGAGCAGTTCTTC.